These 8 T cell receptor beta chains came from one sample sequenced in a study of cytomegalovirus exposure and HLA in healthy donors. Amplification used 60 Vbeta primers and 13 Jbeta primers. Assay used: immunoSEQ multiplex PCR; TCRdb lists only in-frame clones, some missing. This repertoire shows some 110,000 clones, 65% to 75% found once; its top ten account for approximately 4.4%. Sequencing used PBMCs. These receptor sequences come from a man aged 25-40 years in good health and CMV-seropositive.

With regard to this clone: No conserved phenylalanine or tryptophan is present at the end of the CDR3, so a read error is the likely explanation. The genes are TRBV7-2 and TRBJ1-6, with TRBD1 matching 8 bases. V was clipped by 5 bases and J by 9 bases; unmatched bases: 9. From germline, CDR1 is SGHTA and CDR2 FQGNSA. The CDR3 has 15 residues. CDR3 protein: CASSRTGQGASPLHL. The CDR3 DNA reads as TGTGCCAGCAGCCGTACCGGCCAGGGGGCTTCACCCCTCCACCTT.

This clone was counted only a few times. The chain combines TRBV5-1 with TRBJ2-2; maybe TRBD1 (5 bases). Deletions cut 4 bases from V and 1 base from J, with 14 bases between. This CDR3 region has 16 residues. The germline V gene encodes CDR1 SGHRS and CDR2 YFSETQ. Here the CDR3 DNA reads TGCGCCAGCAGCCCCCGCCAGGGCGGGAACACCGGGGAGCTGTTTTTT. The encoded protein is CASSPRQGGNTGELFF.

The gene calls are TRBV2 and TRBJ2-3, with D possibly being TRBD1 (5 bases). Looked up from germline, CDR1 is SNHLY and CDR2 is FYNNEI. The V end lost 5 bases, the J end lost 0 bases, and 9 bases lay between the germline ends. This CDR3 is built from 14 residues. The CDR3 bases are TGTGCCAGCAGTCCGGACACTAGCACAGATACGCAGTATTTT. Protein: CASSPDTSTDTQYF.

This chain joins TRBV7-2 and TRBJ2-7, with no clear D. The CDR3 extends over 14 amino acids. Germline V CDR1 and CDR2: SGHTA, FQGNSA. V was cut by 0 bases and J by 4 bases, with 10 bases left in between. DNA of the CDR3: TGTGCCAGCAGCTTAGCCCACCTCGAGTACGAGCAGTACTTC. Its protein is CASSLAHLEYEQYF.

This clone has just a few counts. The rearrangement uses TRBV4-1 and TRBJ1-1, with 9 bases identical to TRBD1. CDR1 MGHRA and CDR2 YSYEKL come from the germline V gene. V trimming: 0 bases; J trimming: 6 bases; junction bases outside the gene matches: 5. This CDR3 is built from 15 residues. The CDR3 nucleotides are TGCGCCAGCAGCCAAGATGGGACAGGGAGACCTGAAGCTTTCTTT. It translates to CASSQDGTGRPEAFF.

The genes are TRBV6-5 and TRBJ1-2, with D perhaps TRBD1 (5 bases). The V gene lost 9 bases and the J gene lost 6 bases, with 14 bases spanning the gap. This CDR3 region has 12 residues. From germline, CDR1 is MNHEY and CDR2 SVGAGI. The CDR3 DNA reads TGTGCCAGTCAAACCCCCAGGGATGGCTACACCTTC. Translating gives CASQTPRDGYTF.

The chain recombines TRBV7-9 with TRBJ1-2; TRBD1 aligns across 8 bases. The length of the CDR3 is 14 residues. Germline CDR1 SEHNR, CDR2 FQNEAQ (reference sequence). Trimming removed 5 bases from V and 4 bases from J; junction bases left unmatched: 6. The CDR3 coding sequence is TGTGCCAGCAGCCTCCGACAGGGGAGCTATGGCTACACCTTC. Protein: CASSLRQGSYGYTF.

V gene TRBV2 combines with J gene TRBJ1-2; perhaps TRBD1 as D (5 bases). This CDR3 is 14 amino acids long. With 8 bases removed from V and 4 bases from J, the gap between germline ends came to 17 bases. Germline assignment: CDR1 SNHLY and CDR2 FYNNEI. Here the CDR3 reads CASQMGGGLYGYTF. CDR3 DNA: TGTGCCAGCCAGATGGGGGGAGGCCTCTATGGCTACACCTTC.